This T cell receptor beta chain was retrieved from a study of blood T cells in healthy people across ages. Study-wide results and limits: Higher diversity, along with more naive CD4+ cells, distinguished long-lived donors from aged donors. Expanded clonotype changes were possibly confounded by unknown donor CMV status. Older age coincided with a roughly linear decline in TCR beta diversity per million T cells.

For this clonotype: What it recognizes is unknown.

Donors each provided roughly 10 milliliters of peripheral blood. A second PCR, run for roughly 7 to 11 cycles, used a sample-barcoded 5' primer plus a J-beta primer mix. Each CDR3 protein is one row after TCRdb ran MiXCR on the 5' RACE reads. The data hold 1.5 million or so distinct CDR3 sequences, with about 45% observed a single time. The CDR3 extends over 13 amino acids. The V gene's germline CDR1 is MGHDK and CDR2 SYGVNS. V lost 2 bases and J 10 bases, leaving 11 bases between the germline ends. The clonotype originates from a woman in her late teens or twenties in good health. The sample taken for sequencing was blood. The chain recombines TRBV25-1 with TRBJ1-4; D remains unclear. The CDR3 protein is CASSEERFGKLFF. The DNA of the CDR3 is TGTGCCAGCAGTGAAGAGCGATTTGGAAAACTGTTTTTT. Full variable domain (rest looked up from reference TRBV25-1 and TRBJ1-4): EADIYQTPRYLVIGTGKKITLECSQTMGHDKMYWYQQDPGMELHLIHYSYGVNSTEKGDLSSESTVSRIRTEHFPLTLESARPSHTSQYLCASSEERFGKLFFGSGTQLSVL.